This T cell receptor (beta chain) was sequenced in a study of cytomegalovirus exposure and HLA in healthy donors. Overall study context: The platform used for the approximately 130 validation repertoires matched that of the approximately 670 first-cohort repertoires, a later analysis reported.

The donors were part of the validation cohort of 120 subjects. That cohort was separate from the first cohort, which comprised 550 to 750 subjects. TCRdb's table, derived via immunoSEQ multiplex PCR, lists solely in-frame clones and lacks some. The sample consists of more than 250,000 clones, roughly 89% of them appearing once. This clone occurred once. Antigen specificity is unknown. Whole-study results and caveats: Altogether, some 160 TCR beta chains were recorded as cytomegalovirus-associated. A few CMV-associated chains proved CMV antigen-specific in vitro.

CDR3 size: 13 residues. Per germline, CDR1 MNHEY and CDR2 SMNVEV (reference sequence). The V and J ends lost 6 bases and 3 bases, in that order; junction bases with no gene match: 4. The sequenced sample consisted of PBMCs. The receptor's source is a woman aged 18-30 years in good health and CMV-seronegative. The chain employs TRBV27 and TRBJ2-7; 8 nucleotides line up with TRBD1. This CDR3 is CASRGQVNYEQYF. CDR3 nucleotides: TGTGCCAGCAGGGGACAGGTTAACTACGAGCAGTACTTC.